A single sample gave rise to the 28 T cell receptor beta chains below, sequenced in a study of CD8 T cells in ankylosing spondylitis. TCRdb recomputed calls from the 5' RACE reads with MiXCR, one row per CDR3 protein. Of fewer than 30,000 distinct CDR3 sequences listed, 2% to 3% are singletons. The source material was blood, either unsorted or a sorted T cell fraction (not recorded which). These receptors were obtained from a female donor with ankylosing spondylitis or in good health (not recorded which).

This clonotype was counted ten times or more. The J gene is TRBJ1-2, the V gene TRBV9; no clear D gene. The germline V and J ends were trimmed by 0 bases and 1 base, with 10 bases remaining between them. The CDR3 totals 15 residues. The V gene's germline CDR1 is SGDLS and CDR2 YYNGEE. CDR3 nucleotides: TGTGCCAGCAGCGTAGGGAGTGGCAGTAACTATGGCTACACCTTC. This translates into CASSVGSGSNYGYTF.

This clonotype showed up just a few times. The gene calls are TRBV9 and TRBJ2-6; unclear D gene. CDR3 length equals 13 residues. Germline loops: CDR1 SGDLS, CDR2 YYNGEE. V dropped 4 bases and J dropped 2 bases, with 4 bases sitting between them. The DNA for the CDR3 is TGTGCCAGCAGCCTGACTGGGGCCAACGTCCTGACTTTC. It is translated as CASSLTGANVLTF.

This clonotype was recorded at least ten times. The rearrangement joins TRBV9 to TRBJ2-1; TRBD1 agrees at 9 bases. Germline assignment: CDR1 SGDLS and CDR2 YYNGEE. The CDR3 extends over 14 amino acids. J lost 9 bases, V lost 3 bases, and 7 bases had no gene match. This CDR3 is CASSGGDRVGEQFF. CDR3 bases: TGTGCCAGCAGCGGGGGGGACAGGGTTGGTGAGCAGTTCTTC.

This clonotype was picked up many times. The genes are TRBV9 and TRBJ2-1, with a weak D call TRBD1 (5 bases). The germline gives CDR1 SGDLS, CDR2 YYNGEE. The V end lost 2 bases, the J end lost 0 bases, and 9 bases lay between the germline ends. This CDR3 is 15 amino acids long. CDR3: CASSVQGSSYNEQFF. The CDR3 DNA follows: TGTGCCAGCAGCGTGCAGGGCAGCTCCTACAATGAGCAGTTCTTC. Supplemented by reference TRBV9 and TRBJ2-1, the full variable domain reads DSGVTQTPKHLITATGQRVTLRCSPRSGDLSVYWYQQSLDQGLQFLIQYYNGEERAKGNILERFSAQQFPDLHSELNLSSLELGDSALYFCASSVQGSSYNEQFFGPGTRLTVL.

This clonotype was seen many times. The genes are TRBV9 and TRBJ1-3; D gene unclear. Looked up from germline, CDR1 is SGDLS and CDR2 is YYNGEE. The CDR3 sequence is 17 residues long. Trimming took off 2 bases at V and 0 bases at J, with 15 bases between the two ends. The CDR3 loop reads CASSVGGVPSSGNTIYF. For the CDR3, the DNA is TGTGCCAGCAGCGTCGGTGGGGTCCCCTCCTCTGGAAACACCATATATTTT.

This clonotype was found many times. V usage is TRBV9 and J usage is TRBJ2-3; 7 bases align to TRBD1. V lost 3 bases to trimming and J lost 0 bases; unmatched junction nucleotides: 7. The CDR3 has 16 residues. CDR1 is SGDLS and CDR2 is YYNGEE in the germline V gene. The CDR3 region is CASSAFPGQSTDTQYF. The CDR3 nucleotides read TGTGCCAGCAGCGCATTCCCGGGACAGAGCACAGATACGCAGTATTTT.

This clonotype was recorded at least ten times. The chain links TRBV9 to TRBJ1-1, with a weak D call TRBD1 (6 bases). The CDR3 is 15 residues long. The germline V gene encodes CDR1 SGDLS and CDR2 YYNGEE. Deletions cut 0 bases from V and 3 bases from J, with 12 bases between. The CDR3 DNA reads as TGTGCCAGCAGCGTAGTGGAGGGGGGGTACACTGAAGCTTTCTTT. This codes for CASSVVEGGYTEAFF.

Many counts were recorded for this clonotype. The rearrangement uses TRBV9 and TRBJ2-1; D may be TRBD2 (6 bases). V dropped 4 bases and J dropped 0 bases, with 17 bases sitting between them. The CDR3 contains 17 residues. The germline V gene encodes CDR1 SGDLS and CDR2 YYNGEE. The CDR3 is CASSRWQGRDSYNEQFF. The CDR3 DNA sequence: TGTGCCAGCAGCCGGTGGCAAGGGCGGGACTCCTACAATGAGCAGTTCTTC.

This clonotype was seen ten or more times. The chain couples TRBV9 to TRBJ2-3; 10 positions agree with TRBD1. Germline loops: CDR1 SGDLS, CDR2 YYNGEE. The CDR3 has 16 residues. Unmatched junction bases numbered 5, after V lost 4 bases and J lost 0 bases. The CDR3 sequence: CASSRDRGQSTDTQYF. CDR3 bases: TGTGCCAGCAGCCGGGACAGGGGACAAAGCACAGATACGCAGTATTTT.

This clonotype was seen many times. CDR3 bases: TGTGCCAGCAGCGGCGGTCTCAGGCGAGCTTTCTTT. It codes for CASSGGLRRAFF. The rearrangement uses TRBV9 and TRBJ1-1; D gene uncertain. Germline V gene lookup returns CDR1 SGDLS and CDR2 YYNGEE. V was shortened by 3 bases and J by 10 bases, with 13 bases between the two germline ends. The CDR3 runs to 12 residues.

This clonotype was seen ten or more times. V is TRBV9 and J is TRBJ2-1, with 14 bases fitting TRBD2. The CDR3 is 17 amino acids. Unmatched junction bases numbered 8, after V lost 3 bases and J lost 6 bases. Looked up from germline, CDR1 is SGDLS and CDR2 is YYNGEE. CDR3 bases: TGTGCCAGCAGCGAAAACGCCGGACTAGCGGGGGGCAATGAGCAGTTCTTC. Translating gives CASSENAGLAGGNEQFF. The full variable domain, completed using reference TRBV9 and TRBJ2-1, is DSGVTQTPKHLITATGQRVTLRCSPRSGDLSVYWYQQSLDQGLQFLIQYYNGEERAKGNILERFSAQQFPDLHSELNLSSLELGDSALYFCASSENAGLAGGNEQFFGPGTRLTVL.

This clonotype was seen ten or more times. The rearrangement joins TRBV9 to TRBJ2-6, with 7 bases matching TRBD2. This CDR3 has 16 amino acids. The germline V gene encodes CDR1 SGDLS and CDR2 YYNGEE. V was clipped by 7 bases and J by 0 bases; unmatched bases: 7. DNA of the CDR3: TGTGCCAGCTCACGAGGGAGGGGCTCTGGGGCCAACGTCCTGACTTTC. Its protein is CASSRGRGSGANVLTF. Supplemented by reference TRBV9 and TRBJ2-6, the full variable domain reads DSGVTQTPKHLITATGQRVTLRCSPRSGDLSVYWYQQSLDQGLQFLIQYYNGEERAKGNILERFSAQQFPDLHSELNLSSLELGDSALYFCASSRGRGSGANVLTFGAGSRLTVL.

This clonotype was observed many times. The CDR3 protein is CASSVAAGTSYNEQFF. CDR3 bases: TGTGCCAGCAGCGTAGCTGCCGGGACCTCCTACAATGAGCAGTTCTTC. The gene calls are TRBV9 and TRBJ2-1; possibly TRBD1 or TRBD2 for D (5 bases each). Germline V gives CDR1 SGDLS, CDR2 YYNGEE. This CDR3 contains 16 residues. V was shortened by 0 bases and J by 0 bases, with 10 bases between the two germline ends.

This clonotype was found many times. The chain combines TRBV9 with TRBJ1-1, with a weak D call TRBD1 (6 bases). CDR3 length: 14 residues. The V end was cut by 4 bases, the J end by 7 bases, with 17 bases between. From germline, CDR1 is SGDLS and CDR2 YYNGEE. CDR3 loop: CASSIHPGDGEAFF. CDR3 DNA: TGTGCCAGCAGCATTCACCCAGGGGACGGTGAAGCTTTCTTT.

This clonotype was recorded at least ten times. The genes are TRBV9 and TRBJ1-2, with a tentative D call TRBD1 (6 bases). Trimming cost V 3 bases and J 7 bases, with 16 bases left between them. In germline, CDR1 is SGDLS, CDR2 YYNGEE. The length of the CDR3 is 14 residues. CDR3 sequence reads: CASSGGHPTVGYTF. CDR3 nucleotides: TGTGCCAGCAGCGGGGGACATCCCACGGTTGGCTACACCTTC.

This clonotype was counted many times. This chain links TRBV9 with TRBJ2-2, with TRBD2 matching over 15 bases. V trimming: 3 bases; J trimming: 8 bases; junction bases outside the gene matches: 5. The CDR3 length is 16 residues. Germline-derived CDR1 and CDR2 are SGDLS and YYNGEE. Here the CDR3 reads CASSAGLAGGVGELFF. The DNA for the CDR3 is TGTGCCAGCAGCGCGGGACTAGCGGGAGGAGTAGGGGAGCTGTTTTTT. Full variable domain (remainder filled in from reference TRBV9 and TRBJ2-2): DSGVTQTPKHLITATGQRVTLRCSPRSGDLSVYWYQQSLDQGLQFLIQYYNGEERAKGNILERFSAQQFPDLHSELNLSSLELGDSALYFCASSAGLAGGVGELFFGEGSRLTVL.

This clonotype was seen at least ten times. The chain uses TRBV9 and TRBJ2-3, with TRBD2 matching 15 bases. CDR1 and CDR2 from the germline V gene are SGDLS and YYNGEE. Trimming at V came to 0 bases and at J to 4 bases, leaving 0 bases not matched to a gene. This CDR3 has 16 residues. The CDR3 sequence is CASSVGTSGRADTQYF. CDR3 DNA: TGTGCCAGCAGCGTAGGGACTAGCGGGAGGGCAGATACGCAGTATTTT.

This clonotype has only a few counts. The chain carries TRBV9 and TRBJ2-4; the D gene could be TRBD1 or TRBD2 (6 bases each). This CDR3 has 14 amino acids. The V end lost 3 bases, the J end lost 7 bases, and 14 bases lay between the germline ends. CDR1 and CDR2 from the germline V gene are SGDLS and YYNGEE. CDR3 sequence reads: CASSAHRGENIQYF. The CDR3 nucleotides are TGTGCCAGCAGCGCCCATAGGGGGGAGAACATTCAGTACTTC. Combining the CDR3 with reference TRBV9 and TRBJ2-4 gives the whole variable domain DSGVTQTPKHLITATGQRVTLRCSPRSGDLSVYWYQQSLDQGLQFLIQYYNGEERAKGNILERFSAQQFPDLHSELNLSSLELGDSALYFCASSAHRGENIQYFGAGTRLSVL.

This clonotype was seen many times. The V and J genes are TRBV9 and TRBJ2-6; 11 bases are a match to TRBD2. CDR1 and CDR2 from the germline V gene are SGDLS and YYNGEE. V gave up 3 bases and J gave up 1 base; unmatched junction bases: 0. This CDR3 is built from 16 residues. The DNA for the CDR3 is TGTGCCAGCAGCGCTAGCGGGGGGTCTGGGGCCAACGTCCTGACTTTC. Encoded protein: CASSASGGSGANVLTF.

This clonotype is medium-sized in the sample. V usage is TRBV9 and J usage is TRBJ2-1, with 7 bases lining up with TRBD1. Germline V CDR1 and CDR2: SGDLS, YYNGEE. V was clipped by 4 bases and J by 6 bases; unmatched bases: 7. The CDR3 covers 14 residues. This chain's CDR3 is CASSPQTGTNEQFF. The DNA for the CDR3 is TGTGCCAGCAGCCCACAGACAGGGACCAATGAGCAGTTCTTC.

This clonotype has ten or more counts. The V gene is TRBV9, the J gene TRBJ2-3, with D possibly being TRBD1 (5 bases). V was clipped by 4 bases and J by 5 bases, with 20 bases between them. The CDR3 extends over 16 amino acids. Per germline, CDR1 SGDLS and CDR2 YYNGEE. The CDR3 sequence: CASSIRQGFLGDTQYF. CDR3 coding DNA: TGTGCCAGCAGCATAAGGCAGGGTTTCCTTGGAGATACGCAGTATTTT.

This clonotype was detected ten times or more. This chain joins TRBV9 and TRBJ2-1, with TRBD2 identical over 15 bases. The CDR3 runs 19 residues. The germline V gene encodes CDR1 SGDLS and CDR2 YYNGEE. V trimming: 4 bases; J trimming: 2 bases; junction bases outside the gene matches: 10. CDR3 residues: CASSPRTSGGVLPYNEQFF. The DNA for the CDR3 is TGTGCCAGCAGCCCCAGGACTAGCGGGGGGGTACTCCCCTACAATGAGCAGTTCTTC.

This clonotype appeared many times. CDR3 bases: TGTGCCAGCAGCGTTAGTGGGGGAGCCCAAGAGACCCAGTACTTC. Protein: CASSVSGGAQETQYF. The rearrangement uses TRBV9 and TRBJ2-5, with D perhaps matching TRBD1 or TRBD2 (5 bases each). The CDR3 spans 15 residues. The germline CDR1 and CDR2 sequences are SGDLS and YYNGEE. V dropped 2 bases and J dropped 1 base, with 12 bases sitting between them.

In its sample, this clonotype was seen many times. The CDR3 ends on some other residue instead of the conserved phenylalanine or tryptophan, so this is likely a read error. This rearrangement joins TRBV9 to TRBJ2-7; TRBD1 agrees at 9 bases. Unmatched junction bases numbered 8, after V lost 3 bases and J lost 7 bases. CDR3 size: 14 residues. The germline gives CDR1 SGDLS, CDR2 YYNGEE. The CDR3 is CASSARDRAGEQYL. DNA for the CDR3: TGTGCCAGCAGCGCCCGGGACAGGGCTGGGGAGCAGTACCTC.

In this sample, this clonotype turned up many times. The V call is TRBV9, the J call TRBJ2-7; tentative D call: TRBD2 (6 bases). This CDR3 spans 15 amino acids. The germline V and J ends were trimmed by 0 bases and 5 bases, with 15 bases remaining between them. Germline values: CDR1 SGDLS, CDR2 YYNGEE. The CDR3 sequence is CASSVVPGRGDEQYF. CDR3 DNA: TGTGCCAGCAGCGTAGTTCCCGGGAGAGGCGACGAGCAGTACTTC.

This clonotype has at least ten counts. The J gene is TRBJ2-3, the V gene TRBV9; 8 bases align to TRBD2. This CDR3 comprises 15 residues. V was pared by 3 bases and J by 2 bases, with 5 bases of the junction left unmatched. Germline values: CDR1 SGDLS, CDR2 YYNGEE. CDR3: CASSDRSGATDTQYF. CDR3 nucleotide sequence: TGTGCCAGCAGCGACCGTAGCGGGGCCACAGATACGCAGTATTTT. The whole variable domain, remainder taken from reference TRBV9 and TRBJ2-3, is DSGVTQTPKHLITATGQRVTLRCSPRSGDLSVYWYQQSLDQGLQFLIQYYNGEERAKGNILERFSAQQFPDLHSELNLSSLELGDSALYFCASSDRSGATDTQYFGPGTRLTVL.

This clonotype was seen ten or more times. The CDR3 DNA is TGTGCCAGCAGCCCGTGGGACTCGTTCTCCTACGAGCAGTACTTC. Translation gives CASSPWDSFSYEQYF. The chain has TRBV9 and TRBJ2-7, with D possibly TRBD2 on 6 matching bases. V was trimmed by 4 bases and J by 0 bases, leaving 14 bases between them. In germline, CDR1 is SGDLS, CDR2 YYNGEE. The CDR3 is made up of 15 amino acids.

This clonotype was counted at least ten times. The chain carries TRBV9 and TRBJ2-1, with 9 bases aligning to TRBD1. In germline, CDR1 is SGDLS, CDR2 YYNGEE. V lost 2 bases and J lost 7; bases outside the gene matches: 4. This CDR3 is 14 amino acids long. CDR3 nucleotides: TGTGCCAGCAGCGTCGGGACAGGGTTGAATGAGCAGTTCTTC. Translating it yields CASSVGTGLNEQFF.